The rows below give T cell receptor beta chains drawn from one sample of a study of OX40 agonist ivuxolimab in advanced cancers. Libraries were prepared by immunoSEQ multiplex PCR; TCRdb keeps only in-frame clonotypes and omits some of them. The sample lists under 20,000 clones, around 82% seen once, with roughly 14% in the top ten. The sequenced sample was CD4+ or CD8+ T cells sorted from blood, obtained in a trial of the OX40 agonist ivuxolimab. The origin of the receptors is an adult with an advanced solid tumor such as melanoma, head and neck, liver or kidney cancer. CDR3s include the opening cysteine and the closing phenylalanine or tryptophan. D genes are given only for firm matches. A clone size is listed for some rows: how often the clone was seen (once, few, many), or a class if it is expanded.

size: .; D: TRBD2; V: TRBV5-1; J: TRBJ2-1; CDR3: CASSESSGRAFFQFF; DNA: TGCGCCAGCAGCGAATCCAGCGGGAGGGCCTTTTTTCAGTTCTTC
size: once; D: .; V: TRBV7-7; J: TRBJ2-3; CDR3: CASSLYQGMTQYF; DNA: TGTGCTAGCAGCTTATATCAGGGTATGACGCAGTATTTT
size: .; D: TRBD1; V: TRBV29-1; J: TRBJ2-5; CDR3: CSAGQGSKETQYF; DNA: TGCAGCGCCGGACAGGGATCAAAAGAGACCCAGTACTTC
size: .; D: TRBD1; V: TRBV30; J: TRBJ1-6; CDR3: CAYKVGQGNSPLHF; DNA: TGTGCCTACAAAGTGGGACAGGGGAATTCACCCCTCCACTTT
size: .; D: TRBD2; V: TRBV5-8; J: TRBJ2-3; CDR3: CASSTGTSGRLTDTQYF; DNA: TGTGCCAGCAGCACCGGGACTAGCGGGAGGTTGACAGATACGCAGTATTTT
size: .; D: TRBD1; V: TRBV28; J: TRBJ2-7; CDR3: CASSLYGQGAKGEQYF; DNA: TGTGCCAGCAGTTTATACGGACAGGGGGCAAAGGGCGAGCAGTACTTC
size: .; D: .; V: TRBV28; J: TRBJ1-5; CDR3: CASSLPPYYQPQHF; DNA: TGTGCCAGCAGTTTACCCCCTTACTATCAGCCCCAGCATTTT
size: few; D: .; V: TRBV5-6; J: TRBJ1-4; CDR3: CASSAVGRGLINEKLFF; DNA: TGTGCCAGCAGCGCGGTGGGTCGGGGCCTAATAAATGAAAAACTGTTTTTT
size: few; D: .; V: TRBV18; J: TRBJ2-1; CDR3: CASSEGGSYEQFF; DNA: TGTGCCAGCTCGGAAGGGGGGTCATATGAGCAGTTCTTC
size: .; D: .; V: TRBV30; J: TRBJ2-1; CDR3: CAWSGPGYEQFF; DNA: TGTGCCTGGAGTGGACCAGGGTATGAGCAGTTCTTC
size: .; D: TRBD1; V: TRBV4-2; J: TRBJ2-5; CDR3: CASSQGTGVRETQYF; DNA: TGTGCCAGCAGCCAAGGAACAGGGGTTCGAGAGACCCAGTACTTC
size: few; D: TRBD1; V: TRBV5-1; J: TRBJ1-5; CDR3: CASSFTGGENQPQHF; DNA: TGCGCCAGCAGCTTTACAGGGGGGGAAAATCAGCCCCAGCATTTT
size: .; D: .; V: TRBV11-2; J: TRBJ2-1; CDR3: CASSHPGTPNEQFF; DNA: TGTGCCAGCAGCCATCCAGGGACCCCCAATGAGCAGTTCTTC
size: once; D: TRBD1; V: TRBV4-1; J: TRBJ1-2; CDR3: CASSQAGQGIYGYTF; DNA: TGCGCCAGCAGCCAAGCCGGACAGGGCATCTATGGCTACACCTTC
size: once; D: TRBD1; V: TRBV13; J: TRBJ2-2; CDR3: CASSPSARTGRYPTGELFF; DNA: TGTGCCAGCAGCCCATCGGCCAGGACAGGGAGGTACCCCACCGGGGAGCTGTTTTTT
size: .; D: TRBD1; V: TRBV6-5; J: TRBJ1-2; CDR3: CASRQTGLGGYTF; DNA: TGTGCCAGCAGGCAGACAGGGCTAGGGGGCTACACCTTC
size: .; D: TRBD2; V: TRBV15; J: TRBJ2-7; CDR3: CATSTSGRGEQYF; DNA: TGTGCCACCAGCACGAGCGGGAGGGGCGAGCAGTACTTC
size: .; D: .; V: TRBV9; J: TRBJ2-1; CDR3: CASSGPPRSRINEQFF; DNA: TGTGCCAGCAGCGGCCCCCCCCGATCGCGGATTAATGAGCAGTTCTTC
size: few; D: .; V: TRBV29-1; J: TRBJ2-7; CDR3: CSVVVEGLFYEQYF; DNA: TGCAGCGTTGTGGTAGAGGGTCTATTTTACGAGCAGTACTTC
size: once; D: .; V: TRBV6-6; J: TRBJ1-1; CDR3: CASSYWDNTEAFF; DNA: TGTGCCAGCAGTTACTGGGATAACACTGAAGCTTTCTTT
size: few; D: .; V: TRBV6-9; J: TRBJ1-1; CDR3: CASSYPSQAFF; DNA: TGTGCCAGCAGTTATCCGAGTCAAGCTTTCTTT
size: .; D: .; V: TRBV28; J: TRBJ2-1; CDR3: CASSPLMSAKFF; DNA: TGTGCCAGCAGCCCACTGATGTCAGCAAAGTTCTTC
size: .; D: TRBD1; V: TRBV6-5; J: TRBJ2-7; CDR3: CASRTGGRDEQYF; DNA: TGTGCCAGCAGGACAGGGGGCCGGGACGAGCAGTACTTC
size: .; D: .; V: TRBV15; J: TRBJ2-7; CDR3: CATSRDTSLGEQYF; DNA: TGTGCCACCAGCAGAGATACTAGTTTGGGTGAGCAGTACTTC
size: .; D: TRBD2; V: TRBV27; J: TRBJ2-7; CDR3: CASSLSAGGSYEQYF; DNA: TGTGCCAGCAGTTTATCGGCGGGAGGGTCCTACGAGCAGTACTTC
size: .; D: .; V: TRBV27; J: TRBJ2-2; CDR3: CASSLGRELFF; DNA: TGTGCCAGCAGTTTGGGCAGGGAGCTGTTTTTT
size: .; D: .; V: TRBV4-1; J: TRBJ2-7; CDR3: CASSQDGGQYF; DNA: TGCGCCAGCAGCCAAGATGGCGGGCAGTACTTC
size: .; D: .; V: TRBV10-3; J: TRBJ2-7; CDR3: CAISERGISNGEQYF; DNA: TGTGCCATCAGTGAAAGGGGTATCTCTAACGGCGAGCAGTACTTC
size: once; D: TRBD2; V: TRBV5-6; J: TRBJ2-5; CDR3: CASSSGRLAGGRETQYF; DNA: TGTGCCAGCAGCTCCGGCAGACTAGCGGGGGGGAGAGAGACCCAGTACTTC
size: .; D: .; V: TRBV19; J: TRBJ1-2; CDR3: CASSIGLLDYGYTF; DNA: TGTGCCAGTAGTATCGGACTCCTGGACTATGGCTACACCTTC
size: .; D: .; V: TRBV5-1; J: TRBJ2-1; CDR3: CASSAMGRGGDEQFF; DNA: TGCGCCAGTAGCGCCATGGGCAGGGGTGGGGATGAGCAGTTCTTC
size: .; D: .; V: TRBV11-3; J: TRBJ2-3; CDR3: CASSLGEPLTDTQYF; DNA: TGTGCCAGCAGCTTAGGGGAGCCGCTCACAGATACGCAGTATTTT
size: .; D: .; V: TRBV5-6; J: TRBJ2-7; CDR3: CASSPPGLQGRDEQYF; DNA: TGTGCCAGCAGCCCCCCCGGATTACAGGGGAGGGACGAGCAGTACTTC
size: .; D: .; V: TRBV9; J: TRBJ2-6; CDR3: CASGWQGWDSGANVLTF; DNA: TGTGCCAGCGGTTGGCAGGGTTGGGACTCTGGGGCCAACGTCCTGACTTTC
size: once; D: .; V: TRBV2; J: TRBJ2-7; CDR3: CASRPRNTQVIVRPYEQYF; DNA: TGTGCCAGCAGACCCAGGAATACCCAAGTGATTGTCCGTCCCTACGAGCAGTACTTC
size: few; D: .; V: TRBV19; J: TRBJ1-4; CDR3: CASSQGRTNEKLFF; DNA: TGTGCCAGTAGTCAGGGCAGAACTAATGAAAAACTGTTTTTT
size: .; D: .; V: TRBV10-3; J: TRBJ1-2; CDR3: CAISGKGRINYGYTF; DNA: TGTGCCATCAGTGGGAAAGGCAGAATTAACTATGGCTACACCTTC
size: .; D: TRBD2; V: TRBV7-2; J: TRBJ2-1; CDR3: CASRSVAGAYNEQFF; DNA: TGTGCCAGCAGGAGTGTGGCGGGGGCCTACAATGAGCAGTTCTTC
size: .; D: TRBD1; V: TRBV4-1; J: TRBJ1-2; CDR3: CASSHETGGWGGYTF; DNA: TGCGCCAGCAGCCATGAAACAGGGGGGTGGGGTGGCTACACCTTC
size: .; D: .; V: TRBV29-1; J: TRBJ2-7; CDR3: CSATTSSYEQYF; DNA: TGCAGCGCCACGACGAGCTCCTACGAGCAGTACTTC
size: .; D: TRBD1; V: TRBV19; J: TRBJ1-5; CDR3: CASSRTTGGSNQPQHF; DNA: TGTGCCAGTAGTAGAACGACAGGGGGCTCCAATCAGCCCCAGCATTTT
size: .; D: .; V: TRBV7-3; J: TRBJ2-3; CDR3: CASSTQGGTDTQYF; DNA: TGTGCCAGCAGCACCCAAGGGGGCACAGATACGCAGTATTTT
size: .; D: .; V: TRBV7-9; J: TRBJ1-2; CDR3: CASSLVLNLDGYTF; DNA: TGTGCCAGCAGCTTAGTACTGAACTTGGATGGCTACACCTTC
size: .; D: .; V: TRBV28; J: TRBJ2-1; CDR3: CASSLVAQQFF; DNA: TGTGCCAGCAGTCTTGTGGCCCAGCAGTTCTTC
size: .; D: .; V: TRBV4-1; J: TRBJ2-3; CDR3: CASSRTDTQYF; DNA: TGCGCCAGCAGCAGGACAGATACGCAGTATTTT
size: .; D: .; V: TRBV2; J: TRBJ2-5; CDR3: CASRNQGRETQYF; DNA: TGTGCCAGCAGAAACCAGGGGCGGGAGACCCAGTACTTC
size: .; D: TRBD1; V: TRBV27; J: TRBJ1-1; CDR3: CASSTSGQGTTFF; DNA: TGTGCCAGCAGTACCTCGGGACAGGGCACGACTTTCTTT
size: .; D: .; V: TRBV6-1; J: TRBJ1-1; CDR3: CASSHRSMNTEAFF; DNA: TGTGCCAGCAGTCATAGGAGCATGAACACTGAAGCTTTCTTT
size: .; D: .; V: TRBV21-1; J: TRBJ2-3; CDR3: CASSKAVSHACTDTQYF; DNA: TGTGCCAGCAGCAAAGCGGTTAGCCACGCTTGCACAGATACGCAGTATTTT
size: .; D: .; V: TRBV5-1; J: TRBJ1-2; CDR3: CASSLLGERGYTF; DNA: TGCGCCAGCAGCTTGCTGGGGGAACGTGGCTACACCTTC
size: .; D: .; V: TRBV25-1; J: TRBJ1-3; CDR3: CASSVPGAGNTIYF; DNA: TGTGCCAGCAGTGTTCCAGGGGCTGGAAACACCATATATTTT
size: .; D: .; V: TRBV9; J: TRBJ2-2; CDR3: CASSVVWGTGELFF; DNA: TGTGCCAGCAGCGTAGTGTGGGGAACCGGGGAGCTGTTTTTT
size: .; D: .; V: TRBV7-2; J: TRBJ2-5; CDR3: CASSLGQASVVTQYF; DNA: TGTGCCAGCAGCTTAGGTCAGGCTAGCGTCGTGACCCAGTACTTC
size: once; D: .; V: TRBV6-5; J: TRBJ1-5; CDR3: CASSSDRTGNQPQHF; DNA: TGTGCCAGCAGTTCAGACCGGACGGGGAATCAGCCCCAGCATTTT
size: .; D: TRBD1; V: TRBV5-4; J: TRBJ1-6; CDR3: CASSQDSGTGNSPLHF; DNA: TGTGCCAGCAGCCAAGACTCAGGGACAGGTAATTCACCCCTCCACTTT